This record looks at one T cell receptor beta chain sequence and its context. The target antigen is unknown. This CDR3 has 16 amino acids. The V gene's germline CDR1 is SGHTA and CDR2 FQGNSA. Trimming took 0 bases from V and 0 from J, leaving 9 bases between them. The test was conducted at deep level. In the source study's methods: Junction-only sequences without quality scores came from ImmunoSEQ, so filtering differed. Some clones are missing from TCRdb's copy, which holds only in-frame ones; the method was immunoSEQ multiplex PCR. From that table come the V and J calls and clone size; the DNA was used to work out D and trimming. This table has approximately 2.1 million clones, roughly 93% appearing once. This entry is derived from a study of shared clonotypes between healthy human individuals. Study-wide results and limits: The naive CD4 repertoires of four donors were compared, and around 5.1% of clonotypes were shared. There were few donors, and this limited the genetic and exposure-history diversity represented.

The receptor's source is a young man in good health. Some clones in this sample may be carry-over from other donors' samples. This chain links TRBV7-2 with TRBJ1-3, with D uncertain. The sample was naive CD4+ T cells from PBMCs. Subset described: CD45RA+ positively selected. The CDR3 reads CASSLAGGRSGNTIYF. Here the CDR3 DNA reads TGTGCCAGCAGCTTAGCTGGAGGGCGCTCTGGAAACACCATATATTTT.